This record concerns one T cell receptor (beta chain) sequence. TCRdb's table, derived via immunoSEQ multiplex PCR, lists solely in-frame clones and lacks some. The data show around 150,000 clones, around 90% seen once. The source of the sample is a study of control samples from healthy donors and cancer patients. CDR3 length equals 13 residues. Trimming cost V 6 bases and J 7 bases; bases outside gene matches: 8. The germline CDR1 and CDR2 sequences are MNHEY and SMNVEV (reference sequence). The receptor was derived from a man younger than 35 in good health. Source material: blood. The chain uses TRBV27 and TRBJ2-7; 8 positions match TRBD1. The CDR3 sequence: CASSRIDRGEQYF. Here the CDR3 DNA reads TGTGCCAGCAGCCGAATCGACAGGGGAGAGCAGTACTTC.